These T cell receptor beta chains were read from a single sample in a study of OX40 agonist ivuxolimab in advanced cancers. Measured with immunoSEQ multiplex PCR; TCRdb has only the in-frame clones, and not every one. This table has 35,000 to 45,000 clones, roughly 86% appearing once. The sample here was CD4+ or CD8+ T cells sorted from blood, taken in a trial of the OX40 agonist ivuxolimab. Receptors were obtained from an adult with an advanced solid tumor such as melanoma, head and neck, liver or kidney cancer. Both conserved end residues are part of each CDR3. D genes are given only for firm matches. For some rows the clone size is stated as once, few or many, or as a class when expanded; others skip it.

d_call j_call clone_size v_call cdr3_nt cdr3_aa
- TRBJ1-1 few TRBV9 TGTGCCAGCAGCGTAGGACAAGGGTCTGAAGCTTTCTTT CASSVGQGSEAFF
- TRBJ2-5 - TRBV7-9 TGTGCCAGCAGCTTAATCGAGGGAGGGACCCAGTACTTC CASSLIEGGTQYF
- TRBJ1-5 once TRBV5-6 TGTGCCAGCAGCTTGGAGCAGGGGTTGGGCAATCAGCCCCAGCATTTT CASSLEQGLGNQPQHF
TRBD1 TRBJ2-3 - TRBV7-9 TGTGCCAGCAGCTCCCCGGGACAGGGGGGAGATACGCAGTATTTT CASSSPGQGGDTQYF
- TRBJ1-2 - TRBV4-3 TGCGCCAGCAGCCAAGATCGGGCAGGGTATCTTAACTATGGCTACACCTTC CASSQDRAGYLNYGYTF
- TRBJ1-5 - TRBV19 TGTGCCAGTACTTATAGGCATTATAGCAATCAGCCCCAGCATTTT CASTYRHYSNQPQHF
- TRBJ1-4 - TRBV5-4 TGTGCCAGCAGTGGTCGTTTGTGGAGTGAAAAACTGTTTTTT CASSGRLWSEKLFF
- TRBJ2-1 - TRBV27 TGTGCCAGCAGTTTCGGGGATTCCTACAATGAGCAGTTCTTC CASSFGDSYNEQFF
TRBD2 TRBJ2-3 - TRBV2 TGTGCCAGCCAAGCTAGCGGGGGGGCTATAACAGATACGCAGTATTTT CASQASGGAITDTQYF
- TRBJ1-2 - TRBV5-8 TGTGCCAGCAGCTGGGGGACGGACTATGGCTACACCTTC CASSWGTDYGYTF
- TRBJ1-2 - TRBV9 TGTGCCAGCGGACCGAACTATGGCTACACCTTC CASGPNYGYTF
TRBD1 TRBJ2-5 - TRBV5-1 TGCGCCAGCACCTTCGGACAGGACCTGGAAGAGACCCAGTACTTC CASTFGQDLEETQYF
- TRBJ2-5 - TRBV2 TGTGCCAGCAGTGACAGACAAGAGACCCAGTACTTC CASSDRQETQYF
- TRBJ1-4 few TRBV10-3 TGTGCCATCAGTGAGTCAGCAACTAATGAAAAACTGTTTTTT CAISESATNEKLFF
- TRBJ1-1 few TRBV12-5 TGTGCTAGTGGTTCCCACCTGAAGGAAGCTTTCTTT CASGSHLKEAFF
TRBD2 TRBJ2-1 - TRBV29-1 TGCAGCGGTTCGGCGGGACTACAAGGTAATGAGCAGTTCTTC CSGSAGLQGNEQFF
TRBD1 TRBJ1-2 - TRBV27 TGTGCCAGCAGGGACAGGGTCGGCTACACCTTC CASRDRVGYTF
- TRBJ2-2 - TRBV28 TGTGCCAGCAGTTTAGACAGGGAGGGCACCGGGGAGCTGTTTTTT CASSLDREGTGELFF
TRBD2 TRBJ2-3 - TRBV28 TGTGCCACCTCCCCCGGGACTAGCGACGGTGAGCAGTATTTT CATSPGTSDGEQYF
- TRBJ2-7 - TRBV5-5 TGCGCCAGCAGCCCCGCCACAACTAGGAACGAGCAGTACTTC CASSPATTRNEQYF
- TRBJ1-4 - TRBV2 TGTGCCAGCAGTGATGCCGGGGGCACTAATGAAAAACTGTTTTTT CASSDAGGTNEKLFF
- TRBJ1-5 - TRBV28 TGTGCCAGCAGTTCGGGACGGTATAGCAATCAGCCCCAGCATTTT CASSSGRYSNQPQHF
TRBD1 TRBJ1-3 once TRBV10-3 TGTGCCATCAAAGTTACGGGGACAGGTCTTCCTTATCTAGGTACAGACACCATATATTTT CAIKVTGTGLPYLGTDTIYF
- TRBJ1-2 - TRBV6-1 TGTGCCAGCAGTGAAGGGGGGTACTATGGCTACACCTTC CASSEGGYYGYTF
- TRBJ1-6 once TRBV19 TGTGCCACCAAGGGTCTGGTTCGGGATTCACCCCTCCACTTT CATKGLVRDSPLHF
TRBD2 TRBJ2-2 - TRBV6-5 TGTGCCAGCAGTTACTGGCAGGGAGGGGCGAGCGGGGAGCTGTTTTTT CASSYWQGGASGELFF